Below are 20 T cell receptor beta chains sequenced from a single sample in a study of regulatory T cells in long-lasting Graves disease. Arm-PCR of CDR3 regions with iRepertoire HTBI primers generated TCR beta libraries. One entry per CDR3 protein results from TCRdb running MiXCR on the multiplex PCR reads. Among some 560,000 distinct CDR3 sequences listed, 15% to 20% were seen once. The time point denotes: newly diagnosed GD, antithyroid drugs for less than 3 months. PBMC-extracted RNA yielded the TCR library. These data were also filed under a second study, of T cells in Graves' hyperthyroidism and ophthalmopathy.

Specimen: peripheral blood mononuclear cells (PBMCs), collected at new diagnosis, from a patient treated with antithyroid drugs. The receptor set was obtained from a woman aged 35-65 years with Graves disease.

V and J are TRBV20-1 and TRBJ2-7, with 11 bases aligning to TRBD2. Trimming cost V 1 base and J 3 bases; bases outside gene matches: 11. The CDR3 length is 17 residues. CDR1 and CDR2 from the germline V gene are DFQATT and SNEGSKA (reference sequence). The CDR3 sequence is CSARGTSGGSQYYEQYF. Written as DNA, the CDR3 is TGCAGTGCTAGAGGCACTAGCGGGGGATCCCAATACTACGAGCAGTACTTC.

This clonotype has only a few counts. The gene calls are TRBV19 and TRBJ2-7; D not resolved. The V end was cut by 6 bases, the J end by 0 bases, with 9 bases between. CDR1 is LNHDA and CDR2 is SQIVND in the germline V gene (reference sequence). CDR3 length: 13 amino acids. CDR3 amino acids: CASRPRSSYEQYF. CDR3 sequence (DNA): TGTGCCAGTAGGCCGAGGAGCTCCTACGAGCAGTACTTC.

A few counts support this clonotype. The chain combines TRBV5-4 with TRBJ2-2, with no clear D. Trimming took off 4 bases at V and 1 base at J, with 8 bases between the two ends. The CDR3 loop spans 14 amino acids. Germline assignment: CDR1 SGHNT and CDR2 YYREEE (reference sequence). CDR3 in amino acids: CASSKTVNTGELFF. The CDR3 coding sequence is TGTGCCAGCAGCAAAACAGTGAACACCGGGGAGCTGTTTTTT.

Comment on this clonotype: One junction end disagrees with the germline gene, perhaps due to a read error. The chain links TRBV6-1 to TRBJ1-1; D unclear. The CDR3 has 13 residues. In germline, CDR1 is MNHNS, CDR2 SASEGT. The CDR3 loop is CAISDMVVTEAFF. CDR3 nucleotides: TGTGCCATCAGTGACATGGTTGTTACTGAAGCTTTCTTT.

This clonotype has ten or more counts. The chain has TRBV6-2 or TRBV6-3 and TRBJ2-7; a possible D gene is TRBD2 (6 bases). The CDR3 is 15 amino acids. CDR1 MNHEY and CDR2 SVGEGT come from the germline V gene. Trimming shortened V by 0 bases and J by 0 bases, and 9 bases separated the two germline ends. The CDR3 is CASSYSPSASYEQYF. The CDR3 DNA reads TGTGCCAGCAGTTACTCCCCTAGCGCCTCCTACGAGCAGTACTTC.

This clonotype was observed at least ten times. The chain couples TRBV10-3 to TRBJ2-5; TRBD2 is a possible D gene (6 bases). The CDR3 has 15 amino acids. Germline lookup yields CDR1 ENHRY and CDR2 SYGVKD. The V end lost 2 bases, the J end lost 4 bases, and 14 bases lay between the germline ends. CDR3 loop: CAISEDLAIPETQYF. The CDR3 DNA follows: TGTGCCATCAGTGAGGACCTAGCGATCCCAGAGACCCAGTACTTC.

This clonotype was counted ten times or more. V gene TRBV11-2 combines with J gene TRBJ2-1, with D perhaps matching TRBD1 (5 bases). Germline CDR1 reads SGHAT; CDR2 reads FQNNGV. The CDR3 has 15 residues. Trimming shortened V by 2 bases and J by 1 base, and 9 bases separated the two germline ends. The CDR3 DNA reads as TGTGCCAGCAGCTTATACGCAGGGTCCTACAATGAGCAGTTCTTC. Residues: CASSLYAGSYNEQFF. Full variable domain (outside the CDR3, taken from reference TRBV11-2 and TRBJ2-1): EAGVAQSPRYKIIEKRQSVAFWCNPISGHATLYWYQQILGQGPKLLIQFQNNGVVDDSQLPKDRFSAERLKGVDSTLKIQPAKLEDSAVYLCASSLYAGSYNEQFFGPGTRLTVL.

This clonotype was counted many times. The J gene is TRBJ2-5, the V gene TRBV12-3 or TRBV12-4, with D possibly being TRBD2 (6 bases). This CDR3 is 14 amino acids long. The V and J ends lost 6 bases and 5 bases respectively, with 16 bases between them. DNA of the CDR3: TGTGCCAGCAGCCCCGGGACTGCAAGGGAGACCCAGTACTTC. Protein: CASSPGTARETQYF.

This clonotype appeared many times. V is TRBV18 and J is TRBJ1-4, with a weak D call TRBD1 (5 bases). Looked up from germline, CDR1 is KGHSH and CDR2 is LQKENI. CDR3 size: 15 residues. V lost 5 bases, J lost 0 bases, and 10 bases lay in between. The CDR3 DNA follows: TGTGCCAGCTCATCCGGGACGTCAACTAATGAAAAACTGTTTTTT. This codes for CASSSGTSTNEKLFF.

This clonotype was seen many times. The chain carries TRBV13 and TRBJ2-5, with 9 bases that match TRBD2. After removal of 2 bases from V and 3 bases from J, the junction contained 4 bases not matched to a gene. Germline assignment: CDR1 PRHDT and CDR2 FYEKMQ (reference sequence). The CDR3 length is 15 residues. In DNA form, the CDR3 reads TGTGCCAGCAGCTTACCGATAGCGGGGGAAGAGACCCAGTACTTC. This codes for CASSLPIAGEETQYF.

This clonotype came up many times. The chain couples TRBV13 to TRBJ2-5; D may be TRBD2 (5 bases). This CDR3 comprises 13 residues. CDR1 and CDR2 from the germline V gene are PRHDT and FYEKMQ (reference sequence). V was pared by 5 bases and J by 5 bases, with 12 bases between. DNA of the CDR3: TGTGCCAGCAGCCCCTGGGGAGCGGAGACCCAGTACTTC. It codes for CASSPWGAETQYF.

This clonotype was found many times. CDR3 nucleotide sequence: TGTGCCAGCAGTTCCTCGGACAGGTTGGCCAATCAGCCCCAGCATTTT. Protein: CASSSSDRLANQPQHF. The chain has TRBV28 and TRBJ1-5; 7 bases map to TRBD1. Trimming removed 4 bases from V and 3 bases from J; junction bases left unmatched: 9. CDR1 MDHEN and CDR2 SYDVKM come from the germline V gene. CDR3 length equals 16 residues.

This clonotype was seen a handful of times. The chain links TRBV25-1 to TRBJ2-7, with TRBD1 matching over 9 bases. CDR1 is MGHDK and CDR2 is SYGVNS in the germline V gene. This CDR3 contains 15 residues. J lost 3 bases, V lost 1 base, and 4 bases had no gene match. In nucleotides, the CDR3 is TGTGCCAGCAGTGAATCCGGGACAGGGTACTACGAGCAGTACTTC. This sequence encodes CASSESGTGYYEQYF.

This clonotype was seen at least ten times. V usage is TRBV6-1 and J usage is TRBJ1-2; D may be TRBD1 (5 bases). Germline CDR1 MNHNS, CDR2 SASEGT. Trimming took 3 bases from V and 7 from J, leaving 18 bases between them. The CDR3 loop spans 15 amino acids. CDR3 amino acids: CASSDRRQGGGGYTF. The CDR3 region has the DNA TGTGCCAGCAGTGACAGGCGGCAGGGCGGTGGTGGCTACACCTTC.

This sequence joins TRBV4-1 and TRBJ2-7; 9 nucleotides match TRBD1. Germline V gene data show CDR1 as MGHRA and CDR2 as YSYEKL. This CDR3 contains 13 residues. The junction had 3 bases not matched to a gene; V was cut back by 3 bases and J by 6 bases. CDR3 DNA sequence: TGCGCCAGCAGCCATGTACAGGGGGCCGAGCAGTACTTC. Encoded protein: CASSHVQGAEQYF.

The J gene is TRBJ2-5, the V gene TRBV12-3 or TRBV12-4, with 10 nucleotides matching TRBD2. V lost 6 bases, J lost 1 base, and 11 bases stayed unmatched. The length of the CDR3 is 17 residues. The CDR3: CASSPLRSSGGQETQYF. The CDR3, as DNA: TGTGCCAGCAGCCCTCTCAGGTCTAGCGGGGGCCAAGAGACCCAGTACTTC.

V usage is TRBV15 and J usage is TRBJ1-2; D is perhaps TRBD1 (5 bases). Trimming removed 0 bases at V and 6 bases at J, with 11 bases between. CDR1 and CDR2 from the germline V gene are LNHNV and YYDKDF (reference sequence). This CDR3 spans 14 amino acids. CDR3 protein: CATSREDWGHGYTF. CDR3 in DNA: TGTGCCACCAGCAGAGAGGATTGGGGACATGGCTACACCTTC.

In the case of this clonotype: A much larger clone differs from this one at a single base, so this may be a read error. V gene TRBV2 combines with J gene TRBJ2-7; a possible D gene is TRBD1 (5 bases). The CDR3 spans 14 residues. The germline gives CDR1 SNHLY, CDR2 FYNNEI. V lost 6 bases, J lost 4 bases, and 16 bases lay in between. The CDR3 DNA is TGTGCCAGCAGCCGATCCCCAGGGTGGTACGAGCAGTACTTC. This gives the protein CASSRSPGWYEQYF. The whole variable domain, filled in from reference TRBV2 and TRBJ2-7, reads EPEVTQTPSHQVTQMGQEVILRCVPISNHLYFYWYRQILGQKVEFLVSFYNNEISEKSEIFDDQFSVERPDGSNFTLKIRSTKLEDSAMYFCASSRSPGWYEQYFGPGTRLTVT.

This clonotype has ten or more counts. The chain has TRBV2 and TRBJ2-3, with TRBD2 as a possible D gene (6 bases). Germline lookup yields CDR1 SNHLY and CDR2 FYNNEI. V was cut by 5 bases and J by 0 bases, with 18 bases left in between. This CDR3 region has 17 residues. As DNA, the CDR3 is TGTGCCAGCAGTCGCTCCCGGGACTTTGCTAGCACAGATACGCAGTATTTT. It specifies CASSRSRDFASTDTQYF.

This clonotype was observed a few times. The junction and the germline gene differ at one end; a read error may be behind it. The chain recombines TRBV5-1 with TRBJ2-1; possibly TRBD1 for D (6 bases). This CDR3 is built from 16 residues. Germline V gene sequence: CDR1 SGHRS, CDR2 YFSETQ. The CDR3, as DNA: TGCGCCAGCAGCTTGGCCGGCGGCCAGGGGTACAATGAGCAGTTATTC. Translated: CASSLAGGQGYNEQLF.